Sequencing of this TCR beta chain was carried out in a study of cytomegalovirus exposure and HLA in healthy donors. This CDR3 contains 14 residues. CDR1 SEHNR and CDR2 FQNEAQ come from the germline V gene (reference sequence). The germline V and J ends were trimmed by 5 bases and 0 bases, with 10 bases remaining between them. The PCR employed 60 Vbeta primers together with 13 Jbeta primers. The assay was immunoSEQ multiplex PCR, and TCRdb's table has in-frame clones only and misses some. The sample has fewer than 120,000 clones, approximately 86% seen once. This chain links TRBV7-9 with TRBJ1-2; D remains ambiguous. This clonotype was sampled from a man aged 40-49 years in good health and CMV-seronegative. Sequencing used PBMCs. The CDR3: CASSRGPTNYGYTF. For the CDR3, the DNA is TGTGCCAGCAGCCGGGGTCCCACTAACTATGGCTACACCTTC.